This T cell receptor (beta chain) was documented in a study of T cells in localized non-small cell lung cancer. Points from the study as a whole: Uninvolved adjacent lung showed peak T cell clonality, exceeding tumor. Appearances in adjacent lung were noted for a median 57 of the top 100 tumor clones. In the blood, greater T cell density corresponded to longer overall survival.

V lost 6 bases, J lost 4 bases, and 7 bases stayed unmatched. Germline CDR1 KGHSH, CDR2 LQKENI. This CDR3 region has 16 residues. Turning to this clone: Its target is unknown.

Measured with immunoSEQ multiplex PCR; TCRdb has only the in-frame clones, and not every one. The table lists roughly 58,000 clones, roughly 76% of them singletons. This rearrangement joins TRBV18 to TRBJ2-6; 9 nucleotides match TRBD1. The input for sequencing was PBMCs, taken before any cancer treatment. The TCR sequence derives from a man aged 40 to 70 with stage II lung adenocarcinoma. The CDR3 here is CASSSTGGSGANVLTF. The CDR3 coding sequence is TGTGCCAGCTCCTCGACAGGGGGTTCAGGGGCCAACGTCCTGACTTTC.